This T cell receptor beta chain appears in the sequencing data of a study of neurological immune-mediated disorders. Regarding the study as a whole: None of the CDR3 amino acid sequences of expanded clones recurred across subjects, suggesting private repertoires in all groups.

This CDR3 has 10 residues. The germline V gene has CDR1 MNHEY and CDR2 SVGEGT. V lost 8 bases and J lost 5, with 6 bases in between. Ten or more counts support this clonotype. Its antigen is unknown. Blood bank volunteers in Maryland, USA, served as healthy controls. The unsorted libraries had their origin in 2 million PBMCs stored at -80 C. As for the cDNA, it was generated by 5'RACE with 10-nucleotide random UMIs. TCRdb re-called the 5' RACE reads with MiXCR, one entry per CDR3 protein. This table holds more than 45,000 distinct CDR3 sequences, 10% to 12% found once. Sequenced sample: PBMCs. This chain uses TRBV6-2 or TRBV6-3 with TRBJ1-2, with D unresolved. The clonotype comes from a man aged 55-75 years in good health. The CDR3 loop reads CASSGYGYTF. The CDR3 region has the DNA TGTGCCAGCTCGGGTTATGGCTACACCTTC.